The 25 T cell receptor beta chains in this list originate from one sample, sequenced in a study of blood T cells in healthy people across ages. A J-beta primer mix and a sample-barcoded 5' primer were used in a second PCR of about 6 to 12 cycles. TCRdb re-derived calls from the 5' RACE reads in MiXCR, one entry per CDR3 protein. The sample contains approximately 1,700,000 distinct CDR3 sequences, 35% to 50% of which appear only once. Sequencing was performed on blood. The receptor set was obtained from a human donor in good health.

The V call is TRBV20-1, the J call TRBJ2-1, with a tentative D call TRBD2 (6 bases). The CDR3 loop spans 13 amino acids. Germline V gene sequence: CDR1 DFQATT, CDR2 SNEGSKA (reference sequence). Deletions cut 6 bases from V and 6 bases from J, with 15 bases between. CDR3 protein: CSAGTGIFNEQFF. The CDR3 DNA reads TGCAGTGCCGGGACTGGAATATTCAATGAGCAGTTCTTC.

The chain carries TRBV29-1 and TRBJ2-3; D ambiguous. There are 13 residues in the CDR3. Germline V gene data show CDR1 as SQVTM and CDR2 as ANQGSEA. This CDR3 is CGAGRPLTDTQYF. In nucleotides, the CDR3 is TGCGGCGCTGGGCGGCCACTCACAGATACGCAGTATTTT.

This clonotype was seen a few times. The chain is built from TRBV7-6 and TRBJ2-1; 9 positions match TRBD2. In germline, CDR1 is SGHVS, CDR2 FNYEAQ. The CDR3 covers 14 residues. V dropped 5 bases and J dropped 9; count of bases not matched to a gene: 8. CDR3 sequence reads: CASSDSGSLSEQFF. The CDR3 DNA follows: TGTGCCAGCAGCGATAGCGGGAGCTTGAGTGAGCAGTTCTTC.

V gene TRBV6-5 combines with J gene TRBJ2-7, with no clear D. The CDR3 loop spans 16 amino acids. Germline assignment: CDR1 MNHEY and CDR2 SVGAGI. V was trimmed by 0 bases and J by 1 base, leaving 13 bases between them. The CDR3, as DNA: TGTGCCAGCAGTTACTCGATCGCCAGCAAGTCCTACGAGCAGTACTTC. The encoded protein is CASSYSIASKSYEQYF.

The CDR3, as DNA: TGCGCCAGCAGCTTTAGGGTAGATATGGTTACGGACTTGGCTGAAGCTTTCTTT. This codes for CASSFRVDMVTDLAEAFF. This chain links TRBV5-1 with TRBJ1-1, with D unresolved. Trimming removed 2 bases at V and 6 bases at J, with 26 bases between. This CDR3 spans 18 amino acids. The V gene's germline CDR1 is SGHRS and CDR2 YFSETQ.

This clonotype showed up just a few times. The junction departs from the called germline gene at one end, perhaps through a read error. The chain couples TRBV20-1 to TRBJ2-3; D gene uncertain. The CDR3 has 12 amino acids. Germline lookup yields CDR1 DFQATT and CDR2 SNEGSKA (reference sequence). For the CDR3, the DNA is TGCAGTGCTGGAGATCGCACAGATACGCAGTATTTT. Translating it yields CSAGDRTDTQYF.

This clonotype was picked up a small number of times. The rearrangement uses TRBV7-2 and TRBJ2-5, with 8 bases identical to TRBD2. This CDR3 has 16 residues. The ends lost 1 base at V and 4 bases at J; junction bases unmatched: 8. Germline assignment: CDR1 SGHTA and CDR2 FQGNSA. The CDR3 region has the DNA TGTGCCAGCAGCTTAGGGGTAGCGGGGTCAGGAGAGACCCAGTACTTC. Its translation: CASSLGVAGSGETQYF.

V gene TRBV6-2 or TRBV6-3 combines with J gene TRBJ2-7, with 10 positions matching TRBD2. Looked up from germline, CDR1 is MNHEY and CDR2 is SVGEGT. This CDR3 has 16 amino acids. The V and J ends lost 0 bases and 7 bases, in that order; junction bases with no gene match: 9. The CDR3: CASSYSLAGARREQYF. As DNA, the CDR3 is TGTGCCAGCAGTTACTCGCTAGCGGGGGCCAGGAGAGAGCAGTACTTC.

This clonotype was seen many times. The chain carries TRBV7-2 and TRBJ2-1, with 7 bases that match TRBD2. Germline trimming cut 2 bases from V and 1 base from J; bases unmatched to any gene: 5. In germline, CDR1 is SGHTA, CDR2 FQGNSA. This CDR3 region has 16 residues. DNA for the CDR3: TGTGCCAGCAGCTTATCGGGGCGGGGGTCCTACAATGAGCAGTTCTTC. Translated, it gives CASSLSGRGSYNEQFF.

This clonotype was observed many times. This rearrangement joins TRBV7-9 to TRBJ2-7; 9 bases align to TRBD1. This CDR3 contains 14 residues. The V gene end was trimmed by 6 bases and the J gene end by 4 bases; junction bases not matched to a gene: 7. CDR1 and CDR2 (germline): SEHNR, FQNEAQ (reference sequence). The CDR3 loop reads CASSLDRGWYEQYF. As DNA, the CDR3 is TGTGCCAGCAGTTTGGACAGGGGTTGGTACGAGCAGTACTTC.

This sequence joins TRBV24-1 and TRBJ1-2; 7 positions agree with TRBD1. The CDR3 contains 16 residues. Unmatched junction bases numbered 7, after V lost 4 bases and J lost 0 bases. The germline V gene encodes CDR1 KGHDR and CDR2 SFDVKD. The CDR3: CATSEPGDRANYGYTF. The CDR3 bases are TGTGCCACCAGTGAACCTGGCGACAGGGCTAACTATGGCTACACCTTC.

The chain combines TRBV4-2 with TRBJ2-1, with D perhaps matching TRBD2 (6 bases). There are 11 residues in the CDR3. With 7 bases removed from V and 8 bases from J, the gap between germline ends came to 9 bases. CDR1 and CDR2 (germline): LGHNA, YNFKEQ. The CDR3 DNA sequence: TGTGCCAGCATGTGGGGGGATGAGCAGTTCTTC. This translates into CASMWGDEQFF.

This clonotype has a handful of counts. The V gene is TRBV4-2, the J gene TRBJ2-5; D call uncertain. The end of the DNA is better explained by TRBJ2-7, so the J call may be wrong. The CDR3 loop spans 14 amino acids. Germline lookup yields CDR1 LGHNA and CDR2 YNFKEQ. This chain's CDR3 is CASSQDISTHEQYF. CDR3 sequence (DNA): TGTGCCAGCAGCCAAGATATATCGACCCACGAGCAGTACTTC.

This clonotype was observed at least ten times. V usage is TRBV7-2 and J usage is TRBJ2-1, with TRBD2 identical over 9 bases. CDR1 and CDR2 (germline): SGHTA, FQGNSA. The CDR3 is 13 amino acids. Trimming cost V 5 bases and J 10 bases; bases outside gene matches: 6. For the CDR3, the DNA is TGTGCCAGCAGCCTCGGGACTAGCCGGGAGCAGTTCTTC. Translating gives CASSLGTSREQFF.

The rearrangement links TRBV4-3 to TRBJ2-5; the match to TRBD1 covers 7 bases. This CDR3 is 17 amino acids long. J lost 2 bases, V lost 0 bases, and 9 bases had no gene match. Germline V gene data show CDR1 as LGHNA and CDR2 as YSLEER. CDR3 in DNA: TGCGCCAGCAGCCAAGATGGTGTAGGGGGCAGGCAAGAGACCCAGTACTTC. It specifies CASSQDGVGGRQETQYF.

This clonotype came up a few times. The gene calls are TRBV5-1 and TRBJ2-7; TRBD1 matches 8 bases. There are 15 residues in the CDR3. After removal of 3 bases from V and 3 bases from J, the junction contained 8 bases not matched to a gene. Germline assignment: CDR1 SGHRS and CDR2 YFSETQ. CDR3 amino acids: CASSSGGTGHYEQYF. CDR3 DNA: TGCGCCAGCAGCTCTGGAGGGACAGGACACTACGAGCAGTACTTC.

V and J are TRBV7-2 and TRBJ2-3; D uncertain. Germline-derived CDR1 and CDR2 are SGHTA and FQGNSA. CDR3 length: 14 residues. Trimming shortened V by 3 bases and J by 4 bases, and 11 bases separated the two germline ends. CDR3 protein: CASSFSPRADTQYF. As DNA, the CDR3 is TGTGCCAGCAGCTTTTCTCCAAGGGCAGATACGCAGTATTTT.

The chain joins TRBV20-1 to TRBJ2-5, with D unresolved. CDR3 length: 12 amino acids. Between the trimmed V and J ends, which lost 6 bases and 4 bases, there was a span of 12 bases. Germline V gene data show CDR1 as DFQATT and CDR2 as SNEGSKA (reference sequence). The CDR3 bases are TGCAGTGCCAGCGATTGGGGAGAGACCCAGTACTTC. This encodes CSASDWGETQYF.

This clonotype appeared once. This chain links TRBV20-1 with TRBJ1-1; D is uncertain. This CDR3 contains 13 residues. The germline gives CDR1 DFQATT, CDR2 SNEGSKA (reference sequence). V lost 5 bases to trimming and J lost 4 bases, with 14 bases between them. CDR3 sequence (DNA): TGCAGTGCTCTAACCGACGTCGGCACTGAAGCTTTCTTT. Amino acid sequence: CSALTDVGTEAFF.

This clonotype has just a few counts. V gene TRBV24-1 combines with J gene TRBJ1-2; unclear D gene. V was shortened by 0 bases and J by 3 bases, with 7 bases between the two germline ends. CDR1 is KGHDR, CDR2 SFDVKD, per germline. CDR3 length equals 14 residues. The chain's CDR3 is CATSDLTADYGYTF. CDR3 nucleotides: TGTGCCACCAGTGATTTGACGGCAGACTATGGCTACACCTTC.

The gene calls are TRBV2 and TRBJ2-4; 9 bases are a match to TRBD1. The end of the DNA aligns better with TRBJ2-7, so the J call may be wrong. The CDR3 runs to 15 residues. Germline V lookup: CDR1 SNHLY, CDR2 FYNNEI. The CDR3 DNA is TGTGCCAGCAGCTTCGGGACAGGGCTAGCCGACGAGCAGTACTTC. Translation gives CASSFGTGLADEQYF.

This clonotype has more than one count but fewer than ten. The chain has TRBV7-6 and TRBJ2-3, with D perhaps being TRBD1 or TRBD2 (6 bases each). The ends were cut back, 2 bases at V and 8 bases at J, with 14 bases in the middle. Germline V CDR1 and CDR2: SGHVS, FNYEAQ. The CDR3 spans 14 residues. As DNA, the CDR3 is TGTGCCAGCAGCTTACCACTAGGAGGGGGTACGCAGTATTTT. As protein: CASSLPLGGGTQYF.

Only one count was recorded for this clonotype. V gene TRBV2 combines with J gene TRBJ2-3, with D uncertain. In germline, CDR1 is SNHLY, CDR2 FYNNEI. The CDR3 consists of 13 residues. With 3 bases removed from V and 6 bases from J, the gap between germline ends came to 10 bases. In DNA, the CDR3 is TGTGCCAGCAGTGATAGTGGGTTGGATACGCAGTATTTT. Protein product: CASSDSGLDTQYF.

This clonotype has just a few counts. The chain joins TRBV29-1 to TRBJ1-2; D is unresolved. CDR1 and CDR2 from the germline V gene are SQVTM and ANQGSEA. The CDR3 contains 13 residues. The V end was cut by 0 bases, the J end by 8 bases, with 13 bases between. The CDR3 coding sequence is TGCAGCGTTGAAGATGGCCTTAAAGCGGGCTACACCTTC. Protein product: CSVEDGLKAGYTF.

This clonotype has more than one count but fewer than ten. A much larger clone lies one base from this, so it may be a read error. The rearrangement uses TRBV29-1 and TRBJ2-3, with TRBD2 as a possible D gene (6 bases). V lost 5 bases to trimming and J lost 0 bases, with 9 bases between them. This CDR3 has 13 residues. CDR1 and CDR2 from the germline V gene are SQVTM and ANQGSEA. CDR3 amino acids: CSVNSGSTDTQYF. CDR3 coding DNA: TGCAGCGTTAATAGCGGCAGCACAGATACGCAGTATTTT.